The entry below gives a single T cell receptor beta chain sequence along with its context. This sample was taken from a study of T cell responses to AZD1222 COVID-19 vaccine. Across the whole study: Pooling of second doses given at about 4 or about 12 weeks was done.

Clones were read by immunoSEQ multiplex PCR, and TCRdb kept only the in-frame ones, dropping some. The repertoire holds 150,000 to 200,000 clones, with around nine tenths as singletons. The CDR3 sequence is 14 residues long. Per the germline V gene, CDR1 is LNHDA and CDR2 is SQIVND (reference sequence). Trimming cost V 5 bases and J 7 bases, with 18 bases left between them. The material sequenced was peripheral blood, taken on day 0 of AZD1222 vaccination. The genes are TRBV19 and TRBJ2-7, with D possibly TRBD2 on 5 matching bases. The clonotype was recovered from an adult in good health. The chain's CDR3 is CASSSRSGTGEQYF. The CDR3 region has the DNA TGTGCCAGTAGTTCGCGCAGCGGTACGGGAGAGCAGTACTTC.